This T cell receptor beta chain was sequenced during a study of identical twins. Germline V lookup: CDR1 DFQATT, CDR2 SNEGSKA (reference sequence). The CDR3 contains 14 residues. V shed 5 bases, J shed 6 bases, and the junction held 10 bases outside the gene matches. Study results and caveats: Analyses based on zero insertions could be partly confounded by invariant MAIT and iNKT cells.

A universal primer site was incorporated via template switching, and the cDNA contained unique molecular identifiers. From the 5' RACE reads, TCRdb called clonotypes with MiXCR, one entry per CDR3 protein. Of around 500,000 distinct CDR3 sequences in the sample, approximately 15% were seen once. There are a few counts of this clonotype. The antigen remains unidentified. This sample also belongs to another study, concerning yellow fever vaccine responses in identical twins.

This sequence originates from a woman between 18 and 30 years old in good health. The chain links TRBV20-1 to TRBJ2-5, with 9 bases fitting TRBD1. The sequencing input was CD4+ T cells sorted from blood. CDR3 region: CSARWTGDGQTQYF. CDR3 DNA sequence: TGCAGTGCTCGATGGACAGGGGATGGTCAGACCCAGTACTTC.